Described below is a single T cell receptor beta chain sequence and its context. Its antigen target is currently unknown. Base qualities are not at hand, and no much larger clone is one base apart. As encoded in the germline V gene, CDR1 is KGHDR while CDR2 is SFDVKD. Its CDR3 holds 17 amino acids, cysteine through phenylalanine. Kept here is only the CDR3 DNA, which spans 51 bases and is read in frame from base 1. V lost 5 bases and J lost 8 bases, and the count of bases not matched to a germline gene is 12. The data derive from a study of blood T cell repertoires in COVID-19 (dated by TCRdb to 2018 to 2020). In terms of the full investigation: Collaborator samples came from the United States, Italy and Spain and covered acute and convalescent phases of COVID-19. The prospective study material was composed of cDNA or gDNA derived from T cells, B-cell-depleted T cells, or PBMCs. Deeply sampled blood TCRbeta repertoires from subjects exposed to, actively infected with, or recovered from COVID-19 were included in the dataset. The repertoires were made available in a free public database intended to serve as a resource for research on the immune response to SARS-CoV-2. Samples came from the ongoing ImmuneRACE study (first 160 participants) plus 1,254 subjects from 6 global collaborators. Sample metadata almost always included a de-identified subject ID, COVID-19 status, age in years and sex. Where HLA class I and class II types were available, the types were taken from metadata supplied by the sample provider, not from assay-based typing.

The immunoSEQ Assay, a bias-controlled multiplex PCR, was used to amplify TCRbeta CDR3 regions from genomic DNA. In the source study's methods: Within the assay, amplification of reference gene primers was used to estimate how many nucleated cells each sample contained. Sequence reads were collapsed and filtered to measure the absolute abundance of every unique TCRbeta CDR3 rearrangement. For each sample, productive Simpson clonality was calculated by taking the square root of Simpson's diversity index across productive rearrangements. TCRdb re-hosts the immuneACCESS table, in-frame sequences only. Its copies lack some clones; in the studies checked, an unresolved V gene accounts for under half of them, and the cause for the rest is not known. V and J calls plus clone size are reproduced from that table; the DNA served to infer D and trimming. The sample records 250,000 or so clones, about 88% of which are singletons. The top ten clones comprise roughly 4.8% of the sample.

Samples from volunteer blood donors who had recovered from COVID-19 were contributed by a second Seattle source. Collaborating institutions collected whole blood in K2EDTA tubes following their own protocols. For TCRbeta analysis, collaborators shipped samples as frozen whole blood, isolated PBMCs, or DNA extracted from either of those sample types. What the authors observed across the whole study: Clinical and demographic metadata were provided uncurated, with the amount varying by source and participant.

The sequenced sample consisted of peripheral blood. The chain is encoded by TRBV24-1 joined to TRBJ2-1; TRBD2 fits 12 bases in the junction. The clonotype comes from a woman aged 40 to 50 who had recovered from COVID-19. The CDR3 corresponds to CATSGQTSGRYNYEQFF. The nucleotide sequence reads TGTGCCACCAGTGGCCAGACTAGCGGGAGATATAATTATGAGCAGTTCTTC.